Sequencing of this T cell receptor beta chain was carried out in a study of blood T cell repertoires in COVID-19. The CDR3 extends over 15 amino acids. The germline gives CDR1 SGHAT, CDR2 FQDESV (reference sequence). V lost 5 bases and J lost 0; bases outside the gene matches: 6. This clone turned up a few times. The assay was immunoSEQ multiplex PCR, and TCRdb's table has in-frame clones only and misses some. This repertoire shows under 20,000 clones, more than 75% found once; its top ten account for roughly 30%. The receptor's source is a human donor with active COVID-19. The donor label of this sample is uncertain. The sample taken for sequencing was peripheral blood. The chain combines TRBV11-1 with TRBJ2-7; 8 positions agree with TRBD1. CDR3 protein: CASSPRTGSSYEQYF. CDR3 nucleotides: TGTGCCAGCAGCCCCAGGACAGGGAGCTCCTACGAGCAGTACTTC.